The table lists the clone carrying this TCR beta chain with a count of one. The record originates from a study of blood T cell repertoires in COVID-19. Study overall: Sites in the United States, Italy and Spain provided acute and convalescent COVID-19 samples. In each case, the material was cDNA or gDNA derived from T cells, B-cell-depleted T cells, or PBMCs.

Original methodology: Researchers report that nucleated cell counts were estimated from reference gene primer amplification. Assay used: immunoSEQ multiplex PCR; TCRdb lists only in-frame clones, some missing. V, J and clone size were drawn from that table, and D and trimming were deduced from the DNA. The profile shows some 200,000 clones, around 87% of them singletons. CDR3 size: 15 residues. Trimming left V 6 bases short and J 2 bases short, with 11 bases between. Germline CDR1 SNHLY, CDR2 FYNNEI. This TCR came from an elderly woman in a cohort sampled during active or convalescent COVID-19. Sequenced: peripheral blood. The V gene is TRBV2, the J gene TRBJ1-6; a weak D match, TRBD1 (5 bases). CDR3 residues: CASREGLTYNSPLHF. The DNA for the CDR3 is TGTGCCAGCAGAGAGGGACTGACCTATAATTCACCCCTCCACTTT.